At least ten counts were recorded for the clone carrying this TCR beta chain. Time point of the sample: newly diagnosed GD, antithyroid drugs for less than 3 months. With RNA extracted from PBMCs as input, the TCR library was made. Germline assignment: CDR1 GTSNPN and CDR2 SVGIG (reference sequence). V was cut by 3 bases and J by 5 bases, with 11 bases left in between. This CDR3 has 13 amino acids. This entry belongs to a study of regulatory T cells in long-lasting Graves disease. In building TCR beta libraries, iRepertoire HTBI primers were used together with Arm-PCR of CDR3 regions. TCRdb reprocessed the multiplex PCR reads via MiXCR and lists one record per CDR3 protein. The sample consists of 500,000 or so distinct CDR3 sequences, more than 15% of them appearing once. The sample also formed part of further work on T cells in Graves' hyperthyroidism and ophthalmopathy. As that report states: Expanded thyroid clonotypes (above 0.001) were mostly also found in blood.

V is TRBV30 and J is TRBJ2-1, with D possibly TRBD2 on 5 matching bases. This receptor was identified in a woman in her forties or fifties with Graves disease. The specimen comprised peripheral blood mononuclear cells (PBMCs), sampled at new diagnosis, from a patient treated with antithyroid drugs. CDR3 region: CAWRVLGDNEQFF. In DNA form, the CDR3 reads TGTGCCTGGAGGGTACTAGGCGACAATGAGCAGTTCTTC. Full variable domain (remainder filled in from reference TRBV30 and TRBJ2-1): SQTIHQWPATLVQPVGSPLSLECTVEGTSNPNLYWYRQAAGRGLQLLFYSVGIGQISSEVPQNLSASRPQDRQFILSSKKLLLSDSGFYLCAWRVLGDNEQFFGPGTRLTVL.